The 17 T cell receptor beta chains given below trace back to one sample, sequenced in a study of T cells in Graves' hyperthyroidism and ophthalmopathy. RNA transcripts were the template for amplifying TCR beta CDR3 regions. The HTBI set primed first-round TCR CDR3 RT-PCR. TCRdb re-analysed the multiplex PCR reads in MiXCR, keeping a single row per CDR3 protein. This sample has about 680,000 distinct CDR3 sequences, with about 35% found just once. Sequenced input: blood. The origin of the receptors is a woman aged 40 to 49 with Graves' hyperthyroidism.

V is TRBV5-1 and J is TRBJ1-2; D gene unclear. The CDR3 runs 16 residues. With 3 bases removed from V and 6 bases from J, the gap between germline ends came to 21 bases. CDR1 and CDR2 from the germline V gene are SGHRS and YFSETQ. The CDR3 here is CASSSTKQRDGNGYTF. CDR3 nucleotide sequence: TGCGCCAGCAGCTCTACCAAACAGAGGGATGGCAATGGCTACACCTTC. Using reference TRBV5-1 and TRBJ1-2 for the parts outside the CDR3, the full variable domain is KAGVTQTPRYLIKTRGQQVTLSCSPISGHRSVSWYQQTPGQGLQFLFEYFSETQRNKGNFPGRFSGRQFSNSRSEMNVSTLELGDSALYLCASSSTKQRDGNGYTFGSGTRLTVV.

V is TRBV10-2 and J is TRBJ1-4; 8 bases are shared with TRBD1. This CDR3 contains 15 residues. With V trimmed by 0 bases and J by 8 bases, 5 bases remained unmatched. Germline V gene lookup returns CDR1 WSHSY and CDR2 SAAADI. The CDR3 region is CASSESETGDEKLFF. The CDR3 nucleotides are TGCGCCAGCAGTGAGTCGGAGACAGGGGACGAAAAACTGTTTTTT.

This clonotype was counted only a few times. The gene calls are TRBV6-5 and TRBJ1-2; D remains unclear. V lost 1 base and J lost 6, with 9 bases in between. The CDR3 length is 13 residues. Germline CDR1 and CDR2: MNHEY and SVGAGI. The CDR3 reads CASSYFGTDGYTF. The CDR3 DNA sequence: TGTGCCAGCAGTTACTTCGGTACCGATGGCTACACCTTC.

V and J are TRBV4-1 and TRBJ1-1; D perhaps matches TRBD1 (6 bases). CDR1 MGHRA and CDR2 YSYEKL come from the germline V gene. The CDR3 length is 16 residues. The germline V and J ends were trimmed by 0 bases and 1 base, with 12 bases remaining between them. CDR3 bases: TGCGCCAGCAGCCAAGATAAAAGACAGGCGAACACTGAAGCTTTCTTT. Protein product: CASSQDKRQANTEAFF.

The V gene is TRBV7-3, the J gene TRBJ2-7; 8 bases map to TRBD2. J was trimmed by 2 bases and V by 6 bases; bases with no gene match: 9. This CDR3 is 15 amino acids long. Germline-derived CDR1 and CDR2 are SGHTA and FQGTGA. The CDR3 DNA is TGTGCCAGCAGTGACACCGGGACTAGAGCCTACGAGCAGTACTTC. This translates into CASSDTGTRAYEQYF.

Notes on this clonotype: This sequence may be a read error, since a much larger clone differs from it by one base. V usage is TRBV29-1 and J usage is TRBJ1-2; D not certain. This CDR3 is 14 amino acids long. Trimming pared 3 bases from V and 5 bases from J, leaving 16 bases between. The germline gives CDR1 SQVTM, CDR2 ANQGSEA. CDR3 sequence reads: CSVDDPGSGYGYTF. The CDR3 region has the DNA TGCAGCGTTGACGATCCCGGTTCTGGTTATGGCTACACCTTC.

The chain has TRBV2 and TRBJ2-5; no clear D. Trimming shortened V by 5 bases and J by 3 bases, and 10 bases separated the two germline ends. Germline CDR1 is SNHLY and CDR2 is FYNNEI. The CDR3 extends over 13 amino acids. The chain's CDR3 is CASSKGPEETQYF. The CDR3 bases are TGTGCCAGCAGTAAGGGCCCAGAAGAGACCCAGTACTTC. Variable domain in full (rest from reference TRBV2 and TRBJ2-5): EPEVTQTPSHQVTQMGQEVILRCVPISNHLYFYWYRQILGQKVEFLVSFYNNEISEKSEIFDDQFSVERPDGSNFTLKIRSTKLEDSAMYFCASSKGPEETQYFGPGTRLLVL.

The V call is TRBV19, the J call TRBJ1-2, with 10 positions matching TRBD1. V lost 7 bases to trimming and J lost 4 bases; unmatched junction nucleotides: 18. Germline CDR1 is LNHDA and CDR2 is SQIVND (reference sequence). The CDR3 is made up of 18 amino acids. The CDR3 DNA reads TGTGCCAGTACCCCACTAGGACAGGGGGACGGAATGCCCTATGGCTACACCTTC. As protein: CASTPLGQGDGMPYGYTF.

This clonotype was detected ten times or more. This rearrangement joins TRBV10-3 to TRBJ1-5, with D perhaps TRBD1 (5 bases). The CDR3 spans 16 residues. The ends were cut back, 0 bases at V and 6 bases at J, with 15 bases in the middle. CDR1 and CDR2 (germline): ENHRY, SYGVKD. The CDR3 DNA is TGTGCCATCAGTGAGTCGAACCGGGGGGTCGGTCAGCCCCAGCATTTT. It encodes CAISESNRGVGQPQHF.

DNA of the CDR3: TGTGCCAGCAGCCCGGGACGCGGTGAAAAACTGTTTTTT. It encodes CASSPGRGEKLFF. This chain connects TRBV7-3 to TRBJ1-4, with D maybe TRBD1 (5 bases). V lost 5 bases and J lost 7, with 11 bases in between. This CDR3 has 13 amino acids. CDR1 is SGHTA and CDR2 is FQGTGA in the germline V gene.

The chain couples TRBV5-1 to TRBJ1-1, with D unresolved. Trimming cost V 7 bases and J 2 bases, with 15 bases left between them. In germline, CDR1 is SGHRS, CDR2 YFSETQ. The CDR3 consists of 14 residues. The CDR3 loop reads CASLPGRGNTEAFF. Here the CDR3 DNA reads TGCGCCAGCCTACCAGGACGAGGTAACACTGAAGCTTTCTTT.

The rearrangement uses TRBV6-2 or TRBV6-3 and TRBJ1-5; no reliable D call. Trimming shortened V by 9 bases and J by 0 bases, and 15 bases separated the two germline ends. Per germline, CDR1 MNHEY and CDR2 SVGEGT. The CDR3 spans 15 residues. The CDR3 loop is CASSSLRDSNQPQHF. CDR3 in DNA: TGTGCCAGTTCAAGTCTGAGGGATAGCAATCAGCCCCAGCATTTT.

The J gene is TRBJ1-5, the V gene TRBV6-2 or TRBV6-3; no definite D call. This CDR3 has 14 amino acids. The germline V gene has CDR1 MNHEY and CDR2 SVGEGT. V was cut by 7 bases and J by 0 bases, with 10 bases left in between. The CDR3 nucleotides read TGTGCCAGCACGGAGGGAGGTAGCAATCAGCCCCAGCATTTT. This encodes CASTEGGSNQPQHF.

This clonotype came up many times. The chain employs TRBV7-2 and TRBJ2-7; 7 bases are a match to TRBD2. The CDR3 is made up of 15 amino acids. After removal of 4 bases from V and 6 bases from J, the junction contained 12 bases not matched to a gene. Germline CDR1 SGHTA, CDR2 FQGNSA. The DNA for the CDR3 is TGTGCCAGCAGCTCGTCCGGACTAGTAAGACGCGAGCAGTACTTC. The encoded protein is CASSSSGLVRREQYF.

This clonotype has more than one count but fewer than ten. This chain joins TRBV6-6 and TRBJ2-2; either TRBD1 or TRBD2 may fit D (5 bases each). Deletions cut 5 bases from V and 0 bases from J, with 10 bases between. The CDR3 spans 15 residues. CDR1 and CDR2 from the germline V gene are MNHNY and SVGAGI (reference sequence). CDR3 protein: CASSPLGANTGELFF. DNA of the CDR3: TGTGCCAGCAGTCCGTTGGGGGCGAACACCGGGGAGCTGTTTTTT.

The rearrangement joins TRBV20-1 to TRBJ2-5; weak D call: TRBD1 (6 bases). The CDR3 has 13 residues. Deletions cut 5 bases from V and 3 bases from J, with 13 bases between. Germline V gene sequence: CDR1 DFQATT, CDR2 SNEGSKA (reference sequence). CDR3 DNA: TGCAGTGCTCGTAAAACAGGGAAAGAGACCCAGTACTTC. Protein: CSARKTGKETQYF.

The CDR3 loop is CASQPRASEAFF. The CDR3 DNA reads as TGTGCCAGCCAACCAAGGGCGTCAGAAGCTTTCTTT. The chain combines TRBV12-3 or TRBV12-4 with TRBJ1-1; D is uncertain. V lost 8 bases and J lost 8, with 15 bases in between. This CDR3 has 12 residues.